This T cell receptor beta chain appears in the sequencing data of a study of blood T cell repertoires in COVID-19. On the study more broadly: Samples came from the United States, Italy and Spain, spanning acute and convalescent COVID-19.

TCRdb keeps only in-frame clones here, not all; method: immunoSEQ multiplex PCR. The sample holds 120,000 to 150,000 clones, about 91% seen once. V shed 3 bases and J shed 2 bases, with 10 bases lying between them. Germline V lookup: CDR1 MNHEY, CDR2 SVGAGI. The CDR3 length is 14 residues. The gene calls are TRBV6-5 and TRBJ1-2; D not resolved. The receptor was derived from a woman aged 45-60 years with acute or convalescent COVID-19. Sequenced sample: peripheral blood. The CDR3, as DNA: TGTGCCAGCAGTTATTCTCGGGAAAACTATGGCTACACCTTC. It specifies CASSYSRENYGYTF.